This TCR beta chain was retrieved from a study of T-cell memory formation after mild COVID-19 (dated by TCRdb to 2020 to 2022). Concerning the study at large: Most TCR sequence clusters were specific to one of the two donors. In two donors, T-cell clones that expanded and contracted after mild COVID-19 were followed by sequencing TCRalpha and TCRbeta repertoires longitudinally. Two young, previously healthy adult volunteers, one female and one male, were included in the cohort. What the authors observed across the whole study: SARS-CoV-2 specificity was not confirmed for the second-wave clones peaking on day 37. Contracting CD4+ clones were located mainly in the CM and EM memory subsets, whereas CD8+ clones were found to be enriched in EMRA. Only two mild cases were covered by the study, and larger cohorts that include severe cases with pre-infection samples were considered necessary. Some responding clones were detected in pre-infection memory, suggesting pre-existing cross-reactive memory T cells joined the SARS-CoV-2 response. Clones that contracted from day 15 to 85 showed balanced CD4/CD8 phenotypes, whereas a second wave of clones that expanded from day 15 to 37 leaned towards CD4+.

For sequencing, an Illumina NovaSeq 6000 was employed. TCRalpha and TCRbeta cDNA libraries were built by 5'RACE with constant-segment primers, adding sample barcodes and unique molecular identifiers. RNA was extracted from every sample with Trizol reagent. Amplification of the libraries took two PCR steps, and the second step added a second sample barcode plus Illumina TruSeq adapters. Libraries were sequenced on an Illumina NovaSeq with 2 x 150 bp paired-end reads. In the original analysis: Demultiplexing of reads and collapsing into UMI-guided consensus sequences were performed with migec v1.2.7. Using mixcr v2.1.11, the UMI consensuses were aligned to TRA and TRB V and J templates and assembled into clonotypes. Expanded or contracted clonotypes were those called significant by both edgeR and NoisET, with noise models trained on biological replicates. edgeR calls used a false discovery rate-adjusted p below 0.01 and a log2 fold-change threshold of 1. As an exploratory analysis of dynamics, max-normalized trajectories of the 1000 most abundant clonotypes were examined with PCA combined with hierarchical clustering. Separately sequenced CD4+ and CD8+ repertoires were used to assign a CD4 or CD8 phenotype to each responding clone. TCRdb's own reprocessing of the public reads used fastp at Q25 and MiXCR and kept productive beta chains. Each CDR3 protein appears once, grouped with its most common genes and DNA. In this record, the V and J calls reflect TCRdb's handling and not the investigators' own analysis. Across this sample there are hundreds of thousands of distinct CDR3 sequences, with approximately 19% seen only once. The top ten hold 20% to 25% of the sample.

Ficoll-Paque density gradient centrifugation was used to isolate PBMCs. In this sample, this clonotype turned up a few times. Its recognized antigen is unknown. Base qualities are not recorded, but no much larger clone differs from it by a single base. Taken from cysteine to phenylalanine, the CDR3 has 14 residues. This entry keeps only the CDR3 DNA: 42 bases, framed from base 1. The germline V gene specifies SGHTA as CDR1 and FQGNSA as CDR2. From V the trimming removes 4 bases and from J it removes 6 bases, while the gene matches leave 4 bases of the junction unaccounted for. Input material: PBMCs or a T cell subset sorted from them (not recorded which). The sequence derives from a man between 18 and 35 years old who had mild COVID-19 (a few samples of this study predate the infection). The sample titles of this study are shuffled in the database, so cell type and time point are left out; the donor was told from shared clones. The V and J segments used are TRBV7-2 and TRBJ1-1, with 11 bases matching TRBD1. CDR3 loop: CASSWDRGSAEAFF. In nucleotide form, the sequence is TGTGCCAGCAGCTGGGACAGGGGGTCGGCTGAAGCTTTCTTT.